These 5 T cell receptor beta chains share one sample of origin, sequenced in a study of identical twins. TCRdb fed the 5' RACE reads into MiXCR, producing one record per CDR3 protein. The table lists approximately 670,000 distinct CDR3 sequences, over 5% of them singletons. The sample consisted of naive T cells sorted from blood. These receptor sequences come from a young man in good health.

This clonotype was seen many times. The chain couples TRBV6-5 to TRBJ2-2; D is perhaps TRBD2 (5 bases). There are 16 residues in the CDR3. CDR1 MNHEY and CDR2 SVGAGI come from the germline V gene. Between the trimmed V and J ends, which lost 4 bases and 3 bases, there was a span of 15 bases. The CDR3 loop reads CASSFSDILYTGELFF. The CDR3 DNA is TGTGCCAGCAGTTTTAGCGACATCCTCTACACCGGGGAGCTGTTTTTT.

There are many counts of this clonotype. The V gene is TRBV29-1, the J gene TRBJ1-1, with D hard to call. Germline lookup yields CDR1 SQVTM and CDR2 ANQGSEA. Deletions cut 5 bases from V and 5 bases from J, with 9 bases between. This CDR3 is built from 11 residues. CDR3 coding DNA: TGCAGCGTTTGGTCGCGAACTGAAGCTTTCTTT. Its protein product is CSVWSRTEAFF.

This clonotype was detected many times. The chain uses TRBV9 and TRBJ2-7, with a weak D call TRBD1 (6 bases). Looked up from germline, CDR1 is SGDLS and CDR2 is YYNGEE. The CDR3 is made up of 13 amino acids. Trimming pared 1 base from V and 1 base from J, leaving 6 bases between. The CDR3 DNA is TGTGCCAGCAGCGTACAGGGGTCCTACGAGCAGTACTTC. Amino acid sequence: CASSVQGSYEQYF.

This clonotype occurred once. This sequence may be a read error, since a much larger clone differs from it by one base. The CDR3 DNA is TGTGACAGCAGCTTATATTTTCAGGGACGAGAAAAACTGTTTTTT. Translation gives CDSSLYFQGREKLFF. The chain couples TRBV11-2 to TRBJ1-4, with a tentative D call TRBD1 (5 bases). The CDR3 has 15 amino acids. CDR1 is SGHAT, CDR2 FQNNGV, per germline.

This clonotype was recorded at least ten times. V and J are TRBV7-2 and TRBJ1-6; D gene uncertain. CDR3 size: 15 residues. Germline CDR1 is SGHTA and CDR2 is FQGNSA. Deletions cut 5 bases from V and 0 bases from J, with 8 bases between. The CDR3 loop reads CASSQLSSYNSPLHF. CDR3 coding DNA: TGTGCCAGCAGCCAATTGAGCTCCTATAATTCACCCCTCCACTTT.